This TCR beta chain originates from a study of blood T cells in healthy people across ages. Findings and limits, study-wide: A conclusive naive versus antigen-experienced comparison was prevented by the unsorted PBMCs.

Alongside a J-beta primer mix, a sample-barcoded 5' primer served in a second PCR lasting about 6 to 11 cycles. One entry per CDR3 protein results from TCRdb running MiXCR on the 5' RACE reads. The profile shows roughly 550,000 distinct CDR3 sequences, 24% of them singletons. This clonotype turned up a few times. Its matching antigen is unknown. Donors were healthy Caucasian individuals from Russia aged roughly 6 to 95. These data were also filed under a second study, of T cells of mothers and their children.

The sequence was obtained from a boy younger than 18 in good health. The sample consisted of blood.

Here the CDR3 DNA reads TGTGCCAGCTCACGGGACAACCGAAGGGAGACCCAGTACTTC. Translating gives CASSRDNRRETQYF. This sequence joins TRBV18 and TRBJ2-5; D might be TRBD1 (6 bases). Deletions cut 4 bases from V and 5 bases from J, with 14 bases between. Germline lookup yields CDR1 KGHSH and CDR2 LQKENI. The CDR3 covers 14 residues.